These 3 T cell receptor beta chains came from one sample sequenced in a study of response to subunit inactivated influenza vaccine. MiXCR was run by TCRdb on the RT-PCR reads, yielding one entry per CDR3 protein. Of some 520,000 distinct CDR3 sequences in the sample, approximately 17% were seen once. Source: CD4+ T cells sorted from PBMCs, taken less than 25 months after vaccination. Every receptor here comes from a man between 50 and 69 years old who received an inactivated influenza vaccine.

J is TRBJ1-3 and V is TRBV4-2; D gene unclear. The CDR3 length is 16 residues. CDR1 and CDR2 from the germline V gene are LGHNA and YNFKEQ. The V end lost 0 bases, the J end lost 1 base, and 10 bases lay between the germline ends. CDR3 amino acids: CASSQDRTGSGNTIYF. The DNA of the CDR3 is TGTGCCAGCAGCCAAGATCGTACCGGGTCTGGAAACACCATATATTTT.

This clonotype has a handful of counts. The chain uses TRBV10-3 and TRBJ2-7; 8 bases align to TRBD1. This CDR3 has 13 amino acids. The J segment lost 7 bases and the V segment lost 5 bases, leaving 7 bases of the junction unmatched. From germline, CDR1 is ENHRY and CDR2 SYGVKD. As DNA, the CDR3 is TGTGCCATCAGTACCGGACAGGGCGCGGAGCAGTACTTC. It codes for CAISTGQGAEQYF.

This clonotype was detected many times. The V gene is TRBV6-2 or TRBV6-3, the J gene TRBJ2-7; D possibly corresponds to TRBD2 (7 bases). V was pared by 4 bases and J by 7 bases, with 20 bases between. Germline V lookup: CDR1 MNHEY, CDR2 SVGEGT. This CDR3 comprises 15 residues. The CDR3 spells CASSFRGLFLREQYF. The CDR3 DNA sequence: TGTGCCAGCAGTTTCAGGGGACTATTCCTCCGGGAGCAGTACTTC.